The 12 T cell receptor beta chains reported below all come from one sample, sequenced in a study of shared clonotypes between healthy human individuals. This table comes from immunoSEQ multiplex PCR, and its TCRdb copy is limited to in-frame clones, with some not included. The table includes over a million clones, roughly 70% detected once. The sequenced sample was memory CD4+ T cells sorted from blood. Subset defined: CD45RA-negative fraction. These receptors originate from a man aged 18 to 29 in good health.

The V gene is TRBV10-3, the J gene TRBJ1-5; D is ambiguous. The germline gives CDR1 ENHRY, CDR2 SYGVKD. The CDR3 loop spans 16 amino acids. Trimming left V 2 bases short and J 7 bases short, with 18 bases between. In nucleotides, the CDR3 is TGTGCCATCAGTGAGAGGGCGGTTTCCCCGGGACAGCCCCAGCATTTT. This codes for CAISERAVSPGQPQHF.

V usage is TRBV5-1 and J usage is TRBJ1-5; D ambiguous. With 0 bases removed from V and 3 bases from J, the gap between germline ends came to 7 bases. This CDR3 has 14 amino acids. CDR1 SGHRS and CDR2 YFSETQ come from the germline V gene. CDR3 sequence (DNA): TGCGCCAGCAGCTTGGATGGGTTCAATCAGCCCCAGCATTTT. It specifies CASSLDGFNQPQHF.

The chain has TRBV5-1 and TRBJ2-1; D gene unclear. The V gene's germline CDR1 is SGHRS and CDR2 YFSETQ. The CDR3 loop spans 14 amino acids. Between the trimmed V and J ends, which lost 0 bases and 6 bases, there was a span of 10 bases. As DNA, the CDR3 is TGCGCCAGCAGCTTGGGGGGATTGGCCAATGAGCAGTTCTTC. Translation gives CASSLGGLANEQFF.

This clone was detected once. This rearrangement joins TRBV27 to TRBJ2-7; D may match TRBD1 or TRBD2 (5 bases each). V was trimmed by 6 bases and J by 3 bases, leaving 15 bases between them. There are 14 residues in the CDR3. Germline loops: CDR1 MNHEY, CDR2 SMNVEV (reference sequence). The CDR3 coding sequence is TGTGCCAGCAGCGCCGGGGACCGATACTACGAGCAGTACTTC. The encoded protein is CASSAGDRYYEQYF.

The chain has TRBV19 and TRBJ2-4, with 8 positions matching TRBD2. Germline trimming cut 9 bases from V and 9 bases from J; bases unmatched to any gene: 7. This CDR3 is 12 amino acids long. The V gene's germline CDR1 is LNHDA and CDR2 SQIVND (reference sequence). CDR3 bases: TGTGCCAGCCTCGGGACTAGTCCCATTCAGTACTTC. The encoded protein is CASLGTSPIQYF. Full variable domain (missing parts from reference TRBV19 and TRBJ2-4): DGGITQSPKYLFRKEGQNVTLSCEQNLNHDAMYWYRQDPGQGLRLIYYSQIVNDFQKGDIAEGYSVSREKKESFPLTVTSAQKNPTAFYLCASLGTSPIQYFGAGTRLSVL.

J is TRBJ1-5 and V is TRBV5-8; no reliable D call. V was pared by 5 bases and J by 0 bases, with 12 bases between. Germline CDR1 and CDR2: SGHTS and YDEGEE. CDR3 size: 15 residues. The CDR3 nucleotides read TGTGCCAGCAGGGACTTCCTATATAGCAATCAGCCCCAGCATTTT. This sequence encodes CASRDFLYSNQPQHF.

The chain links TRBV29-1 to TRBJ2-5; TRBD1 is a possible D gene (5 bases). Between the trimmed V and J ends, which lost 0 bases and 13 bases, there was a span of 15 bases. CDR1 SQVTM and CDR2 ANQGSEA come from the germline V gene. The CDR3 is 12 residues long. The CDR3 here is CSVEEAGQNGYF. CDR3 nucleotides: TGCAGCGTTGAAGAGGCAGGGCAGAATGGGTACTTC.

J is TRBJ1-2 and V is TRBV4-1; D unresolved. In germline, CDR1 is MGHRA, CDR2 YSYEKL. The V end was cut by 2 bases, the J end by 8 bases, with 18 bases between. This CDR3 is built from 15 residues. As DNA, the CDR3 is TGCGCCAGCAGCCAACCTCAATGGACGTACATGGGCTACACCTTC. It specifies CASSQPQWTYMGYTF.

The rearrangement joins TRBV14 to TRBJ2-5; D is unresolved. V lost 0 bases and J 0 bases, leaving 14 bases between the germline ends. The V gene's germline CDR1 is SGHDN and CDR2 FVKESK. The length of the CDR3 is 17 residues. The CDR3 DNA sequence: TGTGCCAGCAGCCAAGAGAGGACCTCCATGTACCAAGAGACCCAGTACTTC. Protein sequence: CASSQERTSMYQETQYF.

The chain couples TRBV19 to TRBJ1-5; 7 bases align to TRBD1. There are 15 residues in the CDR3. Germline V CDR1 and CDR2: LNHDA, SQIVND (reference sequence). V was clipped by 5 bases and J by 6 bases; unmatched bases: 10. CDR3 nucleotide sequence: TGTGCCAGTAGTCCACGGACAGGCTGGGGTCAGCCCCAGCATTTT. It translates to CASSPRTGWGQPQHF.

This rearrangement joins TRBV5-6 to TRBJ1-3; D remains ambiguous. Germline loops: CDR1 SGHDT, CDR2 YYEEEE. V was shortened by 0 bases and J by 0 bases, with 7 bases between the two germline ends. This CDR3 contains 15 residues. CDR3 in amino acids: CASSLGRNSGNTIYF. Written as DNA, the CDR3 is TGTGCCAGCAGCTTGGGACGGAACTCTGGAAACACCATATATTTT.

Of note for this clone: A much larger clone differs by one base, so this may be a read error. This sequence joins TRBV11-2 and TRBJ2-7; a weak D match, TRBD1 (6 bases). Germline-derived CDR1 and CDR2 are SGHAT and FQNNGV. This CDR3 region has 14 residues. V was cut by 2 bases and J by 1 base, with 9 bases left in between. CDR3 sequence reads: CASSLMQGSYEQYF. In nucleotides, the CDR3 is TGTGCCAGCAGCTTAATGCAGGGGTCCTACGAGCAGTACTTC.